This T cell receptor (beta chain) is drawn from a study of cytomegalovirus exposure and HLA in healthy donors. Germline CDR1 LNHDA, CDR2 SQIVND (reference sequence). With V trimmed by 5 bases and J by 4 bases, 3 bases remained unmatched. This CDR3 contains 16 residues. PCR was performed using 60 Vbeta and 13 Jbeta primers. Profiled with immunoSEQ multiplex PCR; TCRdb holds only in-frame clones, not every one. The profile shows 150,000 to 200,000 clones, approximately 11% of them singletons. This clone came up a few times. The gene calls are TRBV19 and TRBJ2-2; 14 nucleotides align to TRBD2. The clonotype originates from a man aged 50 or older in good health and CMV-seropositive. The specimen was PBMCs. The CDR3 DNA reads TGTGCCAGTAGTGGACTAGCGGGGGGTTTCACCGGGGAGCTGTTTTTT. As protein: CASSGLAGGFTGELFF. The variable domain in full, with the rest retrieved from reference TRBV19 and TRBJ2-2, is DGGITQSPKYLFRKEGQNVTLSCEQNLNHDAMYWYRQDPGQGLRLIYYSQIVNDFQKGDIAEGYSVSREKKESFPLTVTSAQKNPTAFYLCASSGLAGGFTGELFFGEGSRLTVL.